The source of this TCR beta chain is a study of T-cell reconstitution after alpha-beta-depleted transplantation in children. Unique molecular identifiers were incorporated into the prepared TCRbeta library. Each CDR3 protein gets one entry after TCRdb re-called the PCR reads with MiXCR. The sample yields 150,000 to 200,000 distinct CDR3 sequences, 6.3% seen once. Overall study findings and caveats: Some patients showed high day-60 TCRbeta diversity, which derived from surviving recipient T cells and thymic progenitors. Expanded graft clones numbering several hundred reportedly gave rise to alpha-beta T cells about two months after transplant. When one year had passed after transplant, most T-cell counts and diversity came from newly produced T cells.

This clonotype appeared many times. Its cognate antigen is unknown. The CDR3 has 16 amino acids. The germline V gene encodes CDR1 SGHRS and CDR2 YFSETQ. V was trimmed by 3 bases and J by 5 bases, leaving 20 bases between them. The starting material was PBMCs, obtained before TCRalphabeta/CD19-depleted stem cell transplant. The clonotype comes from a girl under three years old with combined immunodeficiency, due to receive a stem cell transplant. This chain uses TRBV5-1 with TRBJ2-5; tentative D call: TRBD1 (9 bases). The CDR3 nucleotides are TGCGCCAGCAGCTCCCGGGGGGGACAGGGTCTCGAGACCCAGTACTTC. This sequence encodes CASSSRGGQGLETQYF.